The 6 T cell receptor beta chains in this list originate from one sample, sequenced in a study of T cells in Graves' hyperthyroidism and ophthalmopathy. Researchers amplified the TCR beta CDR3 regions from RNA transcripts. When the TCR CDR3 underwent first-round RT-PCR, the HTBI primer set was used. One entry per CDR3 protein, called by TCRdb with MiXCR from the multiplex PCR reads. The sample lists approximately 330,000 distinct CDR3 sequences; roughly an eighth were seen once. The sample was blood. Source of these receptors: a woman in her forties with Graves' ophthalmopathy.

This clonotype was counted many times. CDR3 in amino acids: CASSEVGGGMILELFF. CDR3 in DNA: TGTGCCAGCAGTGAAGTAGGCGGGGGGATGATTTTGGAGCTGTTTTTT. The chain uses TRBV6-1 and TRBJ2-2; 8 nucleotides match TRBD2. The J segment lost 10 bases and the V segment lost 1 base, leaving 11 bases of the junction unmatched. This CDR3 contains 16 residues. Germline V CDR1 and CDR2: MNHNS, SASEGT.

This clonotype was found many times. The V call is TRBV10-3, the J call TRBJ2-7; D call uncertain. Trimming shortened V by 3 bases and J by 3 bases, and 15 bases separated the two germline ends. The CDR3 consists of 15 residues. Germline V gene sequence: CDR1 ENHRY, CDR2 SYGVKD. Here the CDR3 reads CAISDVRGRDYEQYF. The CDR3, as DNA: TGTGCCATCAGTGACGTGCGAGGACGCGACTACGAGCAGTACTTC.

Here the CDR3 DNA reads TGCAGTGCTAGTCTAATCAAGCGCGGGTCCCTCCACGAGCAGTACTTC. Protein product: CSASLIKRGSLHEQYF. The chain employs TRBV20-1 and TRBJ2-7; maybe TRBD2 (5 bases). V lost 3 bases to trimming and J lost 5 bases, with 23 bases between them. CDR3 length: 16 residues. Germline V gene lookup returns CDR1 DFQATT and CDR2 SNEGSKA (reference sequence).

This clonotype was observed many times. J is TRBJ2-7 and V is TRBV14; 12 bases line up with TRBD1. The CDR3 is made up of 15 amino acids. Per germline, CDR1 SGHDN and CDR2 FVKESK. Trimming at V came to 4 bases and at J to 5 bases, leaving 6 bases not matched to a gene. The CDR3 bases are TGTGCCAGCAGCCGCGCCGGGACAGGGGGCCACGAGCAGTACTTC. Its translation is CASSRAGTGGHEQYF.

This clonotype was recorded many times. This sequence joins TRBV19 and TRBJ1-1; no clear D gene. In germline, CDR1 is LNHDA, CDR2 SQIVND (reference sequence). V was trimmed by 0 bases and J by 4 bases, leaving 9 bases between them. The CDR3 extends over 14 amino acids. CDR3 residues: CASSIEDGPTEAFF. CDR3 bases: TGTGCCAGTAGTATAGAGGACGGGCCCACTGAAGCTTTCTTT.

The chain joins TRBV3-1 to TRBJ2-2; the D gene could be TRBD1 or TRBD2 (6 bases each). V lost 8 bases and J 7 bases, leaving 17 bases between the germline ends. The CDR3 sequence is 14 residues long. CDR1 is LGHDT, CDR2 YNNKEL, per germline (reference sequence). CDR3 in amino acids: CASSAVEGGGELFF. The CDR3 nucleotides are TGTGCCAGCTCCGCGGTGGAGGGGGGCGGGGAGCTGTTTTTT.